The clone carrying this T cell receptor beta chain showed up many times. Its antigen is undetermined. The CDR3 extends over 14 amino acids. V was shortened by 0 bases and J by 4 bases, with 8 bases between the two germline ends. CDR1 and CDR2 (germline): SGHRS, YFSETQ. The record originates from a study of spatial heterogeneity in lung cancer. Turning to the study itself: There were consistently more beta-chain sequences detected than alpha-chain sequences. A T cell module score from matched bulk RNA-seq correlated strongly with TCR transcript counts in tumor regions. Whole-study results and caveats: Tumors with more nonsynonymous mutations had more expanded intratumoral alpha and beta TCRs.

A unique molecular identifier was attached to every TCR cDNA molecule. TCRdb fed the 5' RACE reads into MiXCR, producing one record per CDR3 protein. The data contain roughly 18,000 distinct CDR3 sequences, under 7% of them seen just once; the ten biggest clones take up approximately 10%. Time point denoted: sample taken at primary tumor resection. The TCR comes from a female donor with early-stage non-small cell lung cancer. The material was lung tumor tissue, obtained at surgery. The chain recombines TRBV5-1 with TRBJ2-1; no reliable D call. This CDR3 reads CASSLGAQYNEQFF. DNA for the CDR3: TGCGCCAGCAGCTTGGGGGCGCAGTACAATGAGCAGTTCTTC.